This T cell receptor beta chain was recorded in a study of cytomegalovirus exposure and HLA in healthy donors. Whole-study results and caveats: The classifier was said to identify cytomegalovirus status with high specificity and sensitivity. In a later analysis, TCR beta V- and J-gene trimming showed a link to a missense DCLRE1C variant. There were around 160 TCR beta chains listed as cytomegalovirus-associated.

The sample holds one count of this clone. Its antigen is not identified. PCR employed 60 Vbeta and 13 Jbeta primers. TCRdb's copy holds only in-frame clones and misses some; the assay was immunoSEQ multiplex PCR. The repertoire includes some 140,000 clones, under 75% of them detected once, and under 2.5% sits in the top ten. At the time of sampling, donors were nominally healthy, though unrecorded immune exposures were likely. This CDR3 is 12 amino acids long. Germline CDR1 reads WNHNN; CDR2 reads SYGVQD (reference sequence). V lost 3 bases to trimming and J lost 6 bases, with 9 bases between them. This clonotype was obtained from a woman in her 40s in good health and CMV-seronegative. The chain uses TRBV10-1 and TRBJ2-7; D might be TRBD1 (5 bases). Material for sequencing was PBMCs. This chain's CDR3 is CASSERGGEQYF. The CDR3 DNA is TGCGCCAGCAGTGAAAGGGGTGGCGAGCAGTACTTC.